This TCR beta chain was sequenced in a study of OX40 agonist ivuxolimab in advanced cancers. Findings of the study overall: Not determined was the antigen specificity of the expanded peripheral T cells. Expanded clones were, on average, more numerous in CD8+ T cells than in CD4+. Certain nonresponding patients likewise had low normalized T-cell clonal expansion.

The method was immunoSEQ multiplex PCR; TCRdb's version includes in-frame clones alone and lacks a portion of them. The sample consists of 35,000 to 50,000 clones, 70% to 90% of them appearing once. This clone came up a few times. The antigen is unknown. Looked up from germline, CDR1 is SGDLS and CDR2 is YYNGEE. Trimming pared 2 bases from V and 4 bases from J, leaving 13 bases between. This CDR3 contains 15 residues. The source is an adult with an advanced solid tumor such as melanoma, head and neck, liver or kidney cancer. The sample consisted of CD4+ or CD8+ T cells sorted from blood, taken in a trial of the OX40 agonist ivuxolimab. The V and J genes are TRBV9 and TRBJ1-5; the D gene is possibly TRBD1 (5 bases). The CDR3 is CASSVAGGTNQPQHF. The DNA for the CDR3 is TGTGCCAGCAGCGTCGCCGGAGGGACTAATCAGCCCCAGCATTTT.